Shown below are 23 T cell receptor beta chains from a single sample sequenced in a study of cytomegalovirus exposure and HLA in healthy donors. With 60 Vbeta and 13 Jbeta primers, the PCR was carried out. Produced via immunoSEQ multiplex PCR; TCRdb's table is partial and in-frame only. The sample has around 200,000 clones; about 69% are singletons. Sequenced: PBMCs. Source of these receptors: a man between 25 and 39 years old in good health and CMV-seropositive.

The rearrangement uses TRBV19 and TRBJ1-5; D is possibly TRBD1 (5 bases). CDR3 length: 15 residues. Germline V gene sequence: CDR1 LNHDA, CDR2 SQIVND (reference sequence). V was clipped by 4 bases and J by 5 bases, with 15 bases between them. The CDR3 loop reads CASSTREGVHQPQHF. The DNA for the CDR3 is TGTGCCAGTAGTACCAGGGAAGGCGTCCATCAGCCCCAGCATTTT.

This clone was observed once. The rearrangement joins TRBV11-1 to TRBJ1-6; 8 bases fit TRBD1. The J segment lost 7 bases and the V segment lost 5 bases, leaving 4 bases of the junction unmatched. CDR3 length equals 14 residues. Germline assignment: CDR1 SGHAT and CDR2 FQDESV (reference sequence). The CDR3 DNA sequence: TGTGCCAGCAGCCGAGACAGGGGCAATTCACCCCTCCACTTT. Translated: CASSRDRGNSPLHF. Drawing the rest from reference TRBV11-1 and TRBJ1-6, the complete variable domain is EAEVAQSPRYKITEKSQAVAFWCDPISGHATLYWYRQILGQGPELLVQFQDESVVDDSQLPKDRFSAERLKGVDSTLKIQPAELGDSAMYLCASSRDRGNSPLHFGNGTRLTVT.

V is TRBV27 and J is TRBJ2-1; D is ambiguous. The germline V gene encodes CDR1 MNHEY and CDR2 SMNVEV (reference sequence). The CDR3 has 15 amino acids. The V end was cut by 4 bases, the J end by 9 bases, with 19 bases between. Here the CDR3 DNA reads TGTGCCAGCAGTTCCTACCCACAAGTTGCGGCTGAGCAGTTCTTC. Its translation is CASSSYPQVAAEQFF.

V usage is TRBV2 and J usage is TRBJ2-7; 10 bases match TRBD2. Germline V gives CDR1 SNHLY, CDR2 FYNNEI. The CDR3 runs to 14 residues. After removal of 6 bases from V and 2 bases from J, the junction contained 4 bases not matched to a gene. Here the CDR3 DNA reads TGTGCCAGCAGGCCACTAGCGGGACCCTACGAGCAGTACTTC. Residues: CASRPLAGPYEQYF. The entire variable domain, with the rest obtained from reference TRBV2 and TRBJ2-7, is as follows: EPEVTQTPSHQVTQMGQEVILRCVPISNHLYFYWYRQILGQKVEFLVSFYNNEISEKSEIFDDQFSVERPDGSNFTLKIRSTKLEDSAMYFCASRPLAGPYEQYFGPGTRLTVT.

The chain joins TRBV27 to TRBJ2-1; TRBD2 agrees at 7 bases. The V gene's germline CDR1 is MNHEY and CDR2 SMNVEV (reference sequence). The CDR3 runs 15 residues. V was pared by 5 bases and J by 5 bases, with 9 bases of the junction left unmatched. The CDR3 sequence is CASSTRLAVNNEQFF. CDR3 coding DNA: TGTGCCAGCAGTACCAGACTAGCAGTAAACAATGAGCAGTTCTTC.

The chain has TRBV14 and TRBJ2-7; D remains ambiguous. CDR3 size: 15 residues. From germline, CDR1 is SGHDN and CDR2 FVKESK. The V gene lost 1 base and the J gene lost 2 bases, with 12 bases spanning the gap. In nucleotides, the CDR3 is TGTGCCAGCAGCCAAGTTCCAGTAACCCCCTACGAGCAGTACTTC. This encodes CASSQVPVTPYEQYF.

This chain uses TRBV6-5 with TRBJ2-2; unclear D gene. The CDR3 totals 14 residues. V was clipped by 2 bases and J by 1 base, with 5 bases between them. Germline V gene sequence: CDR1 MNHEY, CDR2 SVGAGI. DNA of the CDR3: TGTGCCAGCAGTTACGGCGGGAACACCGGGGAGCTGTTTTTT. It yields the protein CASSYGGNTGELFF.

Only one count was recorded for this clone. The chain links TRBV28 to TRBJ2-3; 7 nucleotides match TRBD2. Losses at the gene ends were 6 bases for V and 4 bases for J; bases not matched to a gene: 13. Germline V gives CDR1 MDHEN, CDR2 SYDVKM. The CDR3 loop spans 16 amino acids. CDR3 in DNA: TGTGCCAGCAGCGGGCGCGGGAGAGATCGAGCAGATACGCAGTATTTT. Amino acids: CASSGRGRDRADTQYF.

For the CDR3, the DNA is TGTGCCAGCAGCTTAACGCCGGGGACAGGAGGAGGTACGCAGTATTTT. As protein: CASSLTPGTGGGTQYF. The rearrangement uses TRBV7-3 and TRBJ2-3; 8 nucleotides line up with TRBD1. Trimming at V came to 0 bases and at J to 8 bases, leaving 10 bases not matched to a gene. Germline assignment: CDR1 SGHTA and CDR2 FQGTGA. The CDR3 is made up of 16 amino acids.

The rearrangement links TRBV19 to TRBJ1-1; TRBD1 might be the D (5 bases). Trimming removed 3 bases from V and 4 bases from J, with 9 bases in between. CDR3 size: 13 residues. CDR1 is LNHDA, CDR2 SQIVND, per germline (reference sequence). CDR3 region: CASSILGRTEAFF. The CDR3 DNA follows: TGTGCCAGTAGTATTTTGGGGCGCACTGAAGCTTTCTTT.

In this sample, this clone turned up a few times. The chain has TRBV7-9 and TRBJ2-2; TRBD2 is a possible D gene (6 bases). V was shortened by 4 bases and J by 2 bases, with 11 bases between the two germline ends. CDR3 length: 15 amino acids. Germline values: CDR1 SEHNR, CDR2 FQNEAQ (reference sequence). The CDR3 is CASSSQRVNTGELFF. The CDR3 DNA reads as TGTGCCAGCAGCTCCCAGCGGGTTAACACCGGGGAGCTGTTTTTT. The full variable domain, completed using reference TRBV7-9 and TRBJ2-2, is DTGVSQNPRHKITKRGQNVTFRCDPISEHNRLYWYRQTLGQGPEFLTYFQNEAQLEKSRLLSDRFSAERPKGSFSTLEIQRTEQGDSAMYLCASSSQRVNTGELFFGEGSRLTVL.

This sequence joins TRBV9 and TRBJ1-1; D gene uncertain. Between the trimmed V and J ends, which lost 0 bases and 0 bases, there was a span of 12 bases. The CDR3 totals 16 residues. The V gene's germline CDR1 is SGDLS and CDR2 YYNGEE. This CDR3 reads CASSVGASLMNTEAFF. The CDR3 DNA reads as TGTGCCAGCAGCGTAGGGGCATCCCTCATGAACACTGAAGCTTTCTTT.

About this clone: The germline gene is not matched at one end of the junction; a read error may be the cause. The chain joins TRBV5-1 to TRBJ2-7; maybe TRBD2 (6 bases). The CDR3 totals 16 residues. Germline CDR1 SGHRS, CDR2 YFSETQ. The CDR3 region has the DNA TGCGCTAGCAGCTTGCTCGGGGGTACCCTCTCCTACGAGCAGTACTTC. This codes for CASSLLGGTLSYEQYF.

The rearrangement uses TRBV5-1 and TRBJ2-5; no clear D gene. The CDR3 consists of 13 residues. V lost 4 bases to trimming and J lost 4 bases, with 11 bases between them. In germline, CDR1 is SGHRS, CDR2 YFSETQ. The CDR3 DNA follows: TGCGCCAGCAGCCCCACGCTTAGAGAGACCCAGTACTTC. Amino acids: CASSPTLRETQYF.

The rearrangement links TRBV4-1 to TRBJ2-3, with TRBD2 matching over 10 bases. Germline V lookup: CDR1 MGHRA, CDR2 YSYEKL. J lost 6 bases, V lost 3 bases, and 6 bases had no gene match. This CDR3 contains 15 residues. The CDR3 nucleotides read TGCGCCAGCAGCCAGTCTAGCGGGAGACGGGATACGCAGTATTTT. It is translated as CASSQSSGRRDTQYF.

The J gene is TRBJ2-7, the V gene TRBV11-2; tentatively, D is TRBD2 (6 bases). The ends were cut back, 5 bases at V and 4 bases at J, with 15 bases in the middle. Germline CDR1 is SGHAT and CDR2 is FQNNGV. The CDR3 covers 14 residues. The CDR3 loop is CASSPRASAYEQYF. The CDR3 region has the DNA TGTGCCAGCAGCCCCCGCGCTAGCGCATACGAGCAGTACTTC.

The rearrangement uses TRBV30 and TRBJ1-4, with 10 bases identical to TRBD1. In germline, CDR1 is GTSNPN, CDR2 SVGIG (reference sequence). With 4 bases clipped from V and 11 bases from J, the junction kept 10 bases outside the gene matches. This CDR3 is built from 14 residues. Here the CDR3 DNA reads TGTGCCTGGAATAACGGGGACAGGGGAGGCAAACTGTTTTTT. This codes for CAWNNGDRGGKLFF.

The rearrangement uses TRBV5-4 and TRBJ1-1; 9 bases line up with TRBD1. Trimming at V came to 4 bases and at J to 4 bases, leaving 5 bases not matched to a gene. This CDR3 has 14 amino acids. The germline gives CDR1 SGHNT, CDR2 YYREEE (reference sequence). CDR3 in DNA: TGTGCCAGCAGCGGGGGACAGGGAATCACTGAAGCTTTCTTT. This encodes CASSGGQGITEAFF. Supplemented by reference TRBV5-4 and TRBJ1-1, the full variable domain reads ETGVTQSPTHLIKTRGQQVTLRCSSQSGHNTVSWYQQALGQGPQFIFQYYREEENGRGNFPPRFSGLQFPNYSSELNVNALELDDSALYLCASSGGQGITEAFFGQGTRLTVV.

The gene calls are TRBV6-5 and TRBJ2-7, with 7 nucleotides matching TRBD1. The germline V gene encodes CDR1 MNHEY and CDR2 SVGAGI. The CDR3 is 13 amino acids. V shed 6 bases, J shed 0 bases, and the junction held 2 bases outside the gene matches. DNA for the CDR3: TGTGCCAGCAGGCGGACAGGCTCCTACGAGCAGTACTTC. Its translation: CASRRTGSYEQYF.

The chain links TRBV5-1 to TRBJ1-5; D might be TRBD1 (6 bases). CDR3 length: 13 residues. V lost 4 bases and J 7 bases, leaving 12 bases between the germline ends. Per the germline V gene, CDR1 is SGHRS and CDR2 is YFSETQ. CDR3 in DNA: TGCGCCAGCAGCCCATCAGGGGTACAGCCCCAGCATTTT. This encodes CASSPSGVQPQHF.

CDR3 bases: TGTGCCAGCTCACCCCTTGGTGGGACAGGGACGGAAAAACTGTTTTTT. This encodes CASSPLGGTGTEKLFF. V usage is TRBV18 and J usage is TRBJ1-4; 9 bases map to TRBD1. V lost 3 bases, J lost 8 bases, and 10 bases stayed unmatched. CDR3 size: 16 residues. Germline V gives CDR1 KGHSH, CDR2 LQKENI.

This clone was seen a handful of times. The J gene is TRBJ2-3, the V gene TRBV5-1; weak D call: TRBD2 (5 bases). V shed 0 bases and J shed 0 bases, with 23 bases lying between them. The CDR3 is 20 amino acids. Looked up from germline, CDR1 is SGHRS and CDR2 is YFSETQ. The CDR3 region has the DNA TGCGCCAGCAGCTTGGTCGGAGGCCTTAGGACCTCCGCTAGCACAGATACGCAGTATTTT. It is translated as CASSLVGGLRTSASTDTQYF.

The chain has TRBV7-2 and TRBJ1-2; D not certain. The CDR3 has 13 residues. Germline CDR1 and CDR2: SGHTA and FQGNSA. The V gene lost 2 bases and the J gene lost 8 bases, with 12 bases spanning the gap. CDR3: CASSLYSFEGYTF. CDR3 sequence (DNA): TGTGCCAGCAGCTTATACTCCTTCGAGGGCTACACCTTC.